The 2 T cell receptor beta chains below were found in one sample sequenced in a study of Graves' ophthalmopathy and Graves' hyperthyroidism. RNA served as the template for amplifying TCR beta CDR3 regions. First-round RT-PCR with HTBI primers preceded a second-round multiplex PCR. TCRdb independently ran MiXCR on the multiplex PCR reads; one entry per CDR3 protein. The data show about 1.2 million distinct CDR3 sequences, roughly 35% seen once. Sequences were obtained from peripheral blood or thyroid tissue (not recorded which). These receptor sequences come from an adult man with Graves' hyperthyroidism.

This chain connects TRBV20-1 to TRBJ1-5, with 11 bases lining up with TRBD1. Germline trimming cut 5 bases from V and 1 base from J; bases unmatched to any gene: 7. CDR1 and CDR2 from the germline V gene are DFQATT and SNEGSKA (reference sequence). The CDR3 has 16 residues. CDR3 nucleotides: TGCAGTGCTCACGGACAGGGGGCAAAGAGCAATCAGCCCCAGCATTTT. This codes for CSAHGQGAKSNQPQHF.

The genes are TRBV7-2 and TRBJ2-2; 9 positions agree with TRBD1. The CDR3 runs to 15 residues. The germline gives CDR1 SGHTA, CDR2 FQGNSA. V shed 4 bases and J 6 bases; nucleotides not matched to a gene: 6. CDR3 sequence: CASSSRDRAAGELFF. CDR3 bases: TGTGCCAGCAGCTCCCGGGACAGGGCTGCCGGGGAGCTGTTTTTT.